The clone carrying this TCR beta chain was detected ten times or more. As yet, its antigen is unknown. Amplification of TCR beta CDR3 regions was performed using RNA transcripts as template. TCR CDR3 underwent first-round RT-PCR with the HTBI primer set. MiXCR, applied by TCRdb to the multiplex PCR reads, yields one record per CDR3 protein. The sample records around 350,000 distinct CDR3 sequences, 15% to 19% being singletons. A sample of blood taken at first hyperthyroidism diagnosis preceded any ophthalmopathy symptoms. The PBMCs were taken from around 10 ml of fresh peripheral blood. These data come from a study of T cells in Graves' hyperthyroidism and ophthalmopathy. General study results and limits: Among thyroid clonotypes expanded above 0.001, most also appeared in blood. Ophthalmopathy prediction by the model preceded onset by a median roughly 6 months.

The germline CDR1 and CDR2 sequences are MNHEY and SMNVEV (reference sequence). The length of the CDR3 is 14 residues. V was shortened by 6 bases and J by 0 bases, with 9 bases between the two germline ends. The chain joins TRBV27 to TRBJ2-1, with D possibly TRBD2 on 6 matching bases. This receptor was identified in a woman in her late teens or twenties with Graves' hyperthyroidism that later progressed to Graves' ophthalmopathy. The specimen was blood. The CDR3 reads CASSGRPSYNEQFF. CDR3 coding DNA: TGTGCCAGCAGCGGGAGACCCTCCTACAATGAGCAGTTCTTC.